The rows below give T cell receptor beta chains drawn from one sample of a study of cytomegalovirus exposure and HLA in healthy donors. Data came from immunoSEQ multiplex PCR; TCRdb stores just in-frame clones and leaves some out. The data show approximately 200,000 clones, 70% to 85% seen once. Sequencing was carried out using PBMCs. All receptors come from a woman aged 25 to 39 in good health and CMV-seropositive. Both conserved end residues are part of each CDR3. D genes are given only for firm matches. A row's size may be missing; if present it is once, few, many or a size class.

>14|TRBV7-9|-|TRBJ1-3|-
TGTGCCAGCAGCCATCCCCCCCCTGGAAACACCATATATTTT
CASSHPPPGNTIYF
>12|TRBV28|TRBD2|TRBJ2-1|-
TGTGCCAGCAGGGAGGCAGGGAGGGTCCGGTTCTTC
CASREAGRVRFF
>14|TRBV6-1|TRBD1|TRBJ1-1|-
TGTGCCAGCAGAGGGACAGACCTGAACACTGAAGCTTTCTTT
CASRGTDLNTEAFF
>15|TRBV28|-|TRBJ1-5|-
TGTGCCAGCAGTGACAGGAGAGATAGCAATCAGCCCCAGCATTTT
CASSDRRDSNQPQHF
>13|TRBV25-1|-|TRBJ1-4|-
TGTGCCAGCAGTGAACAGGGTGCGGGGAAACTGTTTTTT
CASSEQGAGKLFF
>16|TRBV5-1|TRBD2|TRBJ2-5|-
TGCGCCAGCAGCTGGACGACTAGCGGGAGATCGGAGACCCAGTACTTC
CASSWTTSGRSETQYF
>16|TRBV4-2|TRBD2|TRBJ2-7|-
TGTGCCAGCAGCCGAGGGACTAGCGGGAGTATTTACGAGCAGTACTTC
CASSRGTSGSIYEQYF
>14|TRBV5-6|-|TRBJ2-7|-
TGTGCCAGCAGCTTGGATTCCGGGGCCTACGAGCAGTACTTC
CASSLDSGAYEQYF
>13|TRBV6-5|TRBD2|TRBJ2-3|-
TGTGCCAGCCGACTAGCGGGACGAGATACGCAGTATTTT
CASRLAGRDTQYF
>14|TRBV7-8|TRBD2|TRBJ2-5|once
TGTGCCAGCAGCTTAAGCACGGGAGGAGAGACCCAGTACTTC
CASSLSTGGETQYF
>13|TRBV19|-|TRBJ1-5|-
TGTGCCAGTAGTGGAGATTTCTCTCAGCCCCAGCATTTT
CASSGDFSQPQHF
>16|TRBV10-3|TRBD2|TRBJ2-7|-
TGTGCCATCAGTGAAACCCAACTAGCGAAATCATACGAGCAGTACTTC
CAISETQLAKSYEQYF
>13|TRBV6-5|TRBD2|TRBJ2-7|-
TGTGCCAGCAGTCTAGCGGGGACCTACGAGCAGTACTTC
CASSLAGTYEQYF
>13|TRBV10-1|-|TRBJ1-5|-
TGCGCCAGCAGTGAAAACCACTATCAGCCCCAGCATTTT
CASSENHYQPQHF
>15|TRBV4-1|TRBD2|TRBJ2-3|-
TGCGCCAGCAGCCAGGGACTAGTTTACACAGATACGCAGTATTTT
CASSQGLVYTDTQYF
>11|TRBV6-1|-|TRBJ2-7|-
TGTGCCAGCAGTGAACCCGGCGGGCAGTACTTC
CASSEPGGQYF
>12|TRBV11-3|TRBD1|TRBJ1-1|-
TGTGCCAGCAGCCAGTTCAGGGGGGAAGCTTTCTTT
CASSQFRGEAFF
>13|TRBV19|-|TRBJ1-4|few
TGTGCCAGTAGTATGAACCGGGGTGAAAAACTGTTTTTT
CASSMNRGEKLFF
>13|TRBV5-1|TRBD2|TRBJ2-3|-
TGCGCCAGCAGCCGGGAGGGCCTATATACGCAGTATTTT
CASSREGLYTQYF
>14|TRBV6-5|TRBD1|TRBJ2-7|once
TGTGCCAGCAGTTACTCGAGGGACAGCCTCGAGCAGTACTTC
CASSYSRDSLEQYF
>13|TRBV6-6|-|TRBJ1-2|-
TGTGCCAGCAGTTACAGGGGGTTGGGTGGCTACACCTTC
CASSYRGLGGYTF
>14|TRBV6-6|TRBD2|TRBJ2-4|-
TGTGCCAGCAGCTTTAGCGGGAGAGGGGACATTCAGTACTTC
CASSFSGRGDIQYF
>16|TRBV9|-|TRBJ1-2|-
TGTGCCAGCAGCGCAGGACACAGGGCGGCGGGTTATGGCTACACCTTC
CASSAGHRAAGYGYTF
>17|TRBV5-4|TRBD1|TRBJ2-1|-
TGTGCCAGCAGCCCGGGACGTCGGACAGGGGCTGACAATGAGCAGTTCTTC
CASSPGRRTGADNEQFF
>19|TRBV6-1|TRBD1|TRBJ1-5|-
TGTGCCAGCAGTGAAGCTACGGGACAGTCATTTTATAGCAATCAGCCCCAGCATTTT
CASSEATGQSFYSNQPQHF
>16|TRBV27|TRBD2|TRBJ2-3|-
TGTGCCAGCAGTCTCCGGCCTAGCGGGAGAGGAGATACGCAGTATTTT
CASSLRPSGRGDTQYF
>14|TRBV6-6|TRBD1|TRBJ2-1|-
TGTGCCAGCAGCTCCACTAGGACAGGGAATGAGCAGTTCTTC
CASSSTRTGNEQFF
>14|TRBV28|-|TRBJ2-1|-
TGTGCCAGCAGAAGCCAGGGGGACTTCTCTGAGCAGTTCTTC
CASRSQGDFSEQFF
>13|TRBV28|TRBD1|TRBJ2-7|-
TGTGCCAGCAGCTTGGCCTACAGGGGCGAGCAGTACTTC
CASSLAYRGEQYF
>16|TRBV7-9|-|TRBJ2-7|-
TGTGCCAGCAGTCCCGGAGGCTCCGGTTCCCCCTACGAGCAGTACTTC
CASSPGGSGSPYEQYF
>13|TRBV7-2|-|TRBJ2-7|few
TGTGCCAGCAGCTTAATTAGCTCCTACGAGCAGTACTTC
CASSLISSYEQYF
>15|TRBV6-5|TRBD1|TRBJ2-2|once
TGTGCCAGCAGCCCGGGACAGGCTGTGTCCGGGGAGCTGTTTTTT
CASSPGQAVSGELFF
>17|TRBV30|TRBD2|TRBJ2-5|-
TGTGCCTGGAGTTCTGGACTAGCGGGAGGTCTGGGAGAGACCCAGTACTTC
CAWSSGLAGGLGETQYF